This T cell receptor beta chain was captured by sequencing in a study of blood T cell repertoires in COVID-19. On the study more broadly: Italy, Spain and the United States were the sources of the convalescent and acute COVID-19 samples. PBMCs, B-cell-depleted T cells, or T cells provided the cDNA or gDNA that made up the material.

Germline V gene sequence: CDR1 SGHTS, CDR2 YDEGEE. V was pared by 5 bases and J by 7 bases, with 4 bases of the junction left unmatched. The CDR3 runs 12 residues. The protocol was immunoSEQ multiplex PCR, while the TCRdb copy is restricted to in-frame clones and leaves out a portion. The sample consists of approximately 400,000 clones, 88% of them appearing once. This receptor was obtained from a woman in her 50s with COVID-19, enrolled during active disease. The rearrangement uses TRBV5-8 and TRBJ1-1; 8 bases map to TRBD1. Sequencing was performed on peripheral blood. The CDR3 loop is CASSSTGDEAFF. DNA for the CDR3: TGTGCCAGCAGTTCGACAGGGGATGAAGCTTTCTTT.